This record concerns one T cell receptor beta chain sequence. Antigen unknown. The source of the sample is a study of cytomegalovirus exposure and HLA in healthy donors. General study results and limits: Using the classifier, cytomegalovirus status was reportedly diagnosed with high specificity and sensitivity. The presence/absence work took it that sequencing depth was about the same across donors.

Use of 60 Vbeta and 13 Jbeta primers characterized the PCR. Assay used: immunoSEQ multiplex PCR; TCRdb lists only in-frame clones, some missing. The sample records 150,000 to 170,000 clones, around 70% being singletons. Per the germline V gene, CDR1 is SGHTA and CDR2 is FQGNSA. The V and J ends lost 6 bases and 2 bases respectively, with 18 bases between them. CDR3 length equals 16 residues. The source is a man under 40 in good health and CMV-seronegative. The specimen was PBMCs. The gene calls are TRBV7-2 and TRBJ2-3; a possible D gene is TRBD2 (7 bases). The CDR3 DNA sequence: TGTGCCAGCAGGCATAGGGGGGGGACCTACACAGATACGCAGTATTTT. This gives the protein CASRHRGGTYTDTQYF.